The 5 T cell receptor beta chains in this list originate from one sample, sequenced in a study of low-dose radiotherapy and immunotherapy resistance in tumors. Primers used for first-strand cDNA, a TRAV- and TRBV-specific set, covered both alpha and beta chains. TCR amplification used about 18 PCR cycles, a constant-region primer and a V-primer adapter. TCRdb re-derived calls from the reads in MiXCR, one entry per CDR3 protein. Of about 89,000 distinct CDR3 sequences listed, around 9.2% are singletons. The time point: before trial treatment. The sequencing used PBMCs, collected before treatment. These receptor sequences come from a male donor with prostate cancer.

The chain is built from TRBV5-4 and TRBJ1-2; possibly TRBD1 for D (5 bases). Germline V gene lookup returns CDR1 SGHNT and CDR2 YYREEE (reference sequence). The CDR3 extends over 15 amino acids. V was cut by 4 bases and J by 3 bases, with 16 bases left in between. The CDR3 here is CASSRTSQGDYGYTF. Written as DNA, the CDR3 is TGTGCCAGCAGCCGGACCTCACAAGGGGACTATGGCTACACCTTC.

This clonotype was seen at least ten times. The chain combines TRBV28 with TRBJ2-2; 7 nucleotides agree with TRBD2. The germline V gene has CDR1 MDHEN and CDR2 SYDVKM. V lost 7 bases, J lost 4 bases, and 12 bases stayed unmatched. CDR3 size: 16 residues. CDR3 in amino acids: CASTQRGGSATGELFF. The CDR3 nucleotides are TGTGCCAGCACCCAAAGGGGCGGGAGCGCCACCGGGGAGCTGTTTTTT.

This clonotype was detected ten times or more. The chain combines TRBV4-3 with TRBJ2-1; 10 positions agree with TRBD1. The trim removed 4 bases at V and 8 bases at J, leaving 5 bases unmatched. Germline V CDR1 and CDR2: LGHNA, YSLEER. The CDR3 runs to 14 residues. CDR3 coding DNA: TGCGCCAGCAGCCCGGGACAGGGGTGGGATGAGCAGTTCTTC. It is translated as CASSPGQGWDEQFF.

This clonotype showed up many times. The rearrangement uses TRBV15 and TRBJ2-3; D is uncertain. This CDR3 is built from 14 residues. V was trimmed by 3 bases and J by 1 base, leaving 8 bases between them. Germline values: CDR1 LNHNV, CDR2 YYDKDF (reference sequence). The CDR3 here is CATSSWIGTDTQYF. The DNA of the CDR3 is TGTGCCACCAGCAGCTGGATTGGCACAGATACGCAGTATTTT.

At least ten counts were recorded for this clonotype. The V call is TRBV7-2, the J call TRBJ2-7; perhaps TRBD2 as D (6 bases). Trimming took off 4 bases at V and 0 bases at J, with 13 bases between the two ends. There are 15 residues in the CDR3. The V gene's germline CDR1 is SGHTA and CDR2 FQGNSA. The CDR3 loop reads CASSSGSGGSYEQYF. DNA of the CDR3: TGTGCCAGCAGCTCGGGATCCGGGGGCTCCTACGAGCAGTACTTC.